Listed below are T cell receptor beta chains from one sample, sequenced in a study of cytomegalovirus exposure and HLA in healthy donors. Data came from immunoSEQ multiplex PCR; TCRdb stores just in-frame clones and leaves some out. The data show about 220,000 clones, with around 90% seen just once and 0.8% to 1.2% held by the top ten. The sequenced sample was PBMCs. The receptor source for this set is a woman younger than 35 in good health and CMV-seronegative. Both conserved end residues are part of each CDR3. A D gene is named only where the DNA matches it firmly. Clone size appears in some rows only: once, few, many, or a class for an expanded clone.

>TRBJ2-7|TRBD2|-|TRBV7-6
TGTGCCAGCAGTTCCCTAGCGGGAGGTCTCTACGAGCAGTACTTC
CASSSLAGGLYEQYF
>TRBJ1-1|-|-|TRBV6-6
TGTGCCAGCAGGGAGACGGGAACACTGGGAGCTTTCTTT
CASRETGTLGAFF
>TRBJ1-2|-|-|TRBV14
TGTGCCAGCAGCCGGAACCTCGGGGGCTACACCTTC
CASSRNLGGYTF
>TRBJ2-5|-|-|TRBV5-1
TGCGCCAGCAGCTTACAACCCGGGTCCCAAGAGACCCAGTACTTC
CASSLQPGSQETQYF
>TRBJ2-3|TRBD1|-|TRBV27
TGTGCCAGCAGACCTTTTGGGACAGGGAAGGCAGATACGCAGTATTTT
CASRPFGTGKADTQYF
>TRBJ2-3|TRBD2|-|TRBV5-4
TGTGCCAGCGGGACTAGCGGGGCCACAGATACGCAGTATTTT
CASGTSGATDTQYF
>TRBJ2-7|TRBD1|-|TRBV7-9
TGTGCCAGCAGCTCAAGGGGGACAGGGGGCAGGTACGAGCAGTACTTC
CASSSRGTGGRYEQYF
>TRBJ2-1|TRBD2|-|TRBV29-1
TGCAGCGCCCGCCCCGGACTAGCGGGAGGGCCTTTCAATGAGCAGTTCTTC
CSARPGLAGGPFNEQFF
>TRBJ1-1|TRBD1|-|TRBV5-6
TGTGCCAGCAGCTTTCGGACAGGTATGAACACTGAAGCTTTCTTT
CASSFRTGMNTEAFF
>TRBJ2-6|-|-|TRBV6-1
TGTGCCAGCAGTGAAGAACAGGGCTCTGGGGCCAACGTCCTGACTTTC
CASSEEQGSGANVLTF
>TRBJ2-4|TRBD2|-|TRBV6-1
TGTGCCAGCAGTGGCCTATCTAGCGGGCGGAACATTCAGTACTTC
CASSGLSSGRNIQYF
>TRBJ2-2|TRBD2|once|TRBV11-2
TGTGCCAGCAGCTCAGGACTAGAACTGGCCGGGGAGCTGTTTTTT
CASSSGLELAGELFF
>TRBJ2-1|TRBD2|-|TRBV4-1
TGCGCCAGCAGCCCGATGACTAGCGGGTCCCAGCAGTTCTTC
CASSPMTSGSQQFF
>TRBJ1-5|-|-|TRBV19
TGTGCCAGTAGTTGGGAGGGCAATCAGCCCCAGCATTTT
CASSWEGNQPQHF
>TRBJ2-2|TRBD1|-|TRBV7-9
TGTGCCAGCAGCCCCCCCAGACAGGGGGCCGGCGGGGAGCTGTTTTTT
CASSPPRQGAGGELFF